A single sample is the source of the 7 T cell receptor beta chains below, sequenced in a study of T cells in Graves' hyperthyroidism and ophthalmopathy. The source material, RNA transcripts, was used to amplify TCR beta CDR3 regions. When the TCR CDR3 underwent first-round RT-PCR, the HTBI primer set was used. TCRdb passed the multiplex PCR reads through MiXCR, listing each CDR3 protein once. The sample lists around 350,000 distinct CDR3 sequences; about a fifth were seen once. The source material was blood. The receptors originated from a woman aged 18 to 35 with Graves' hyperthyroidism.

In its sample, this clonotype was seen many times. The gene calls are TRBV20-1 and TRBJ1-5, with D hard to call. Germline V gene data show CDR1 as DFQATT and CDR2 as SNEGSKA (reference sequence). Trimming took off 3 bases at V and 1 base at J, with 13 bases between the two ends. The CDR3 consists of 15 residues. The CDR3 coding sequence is TGCAGTGCTAGTAGTTATAGGCAGAGCAATCAGCCCCAGCATTTT. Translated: CSASSYRQSNQPQHF.

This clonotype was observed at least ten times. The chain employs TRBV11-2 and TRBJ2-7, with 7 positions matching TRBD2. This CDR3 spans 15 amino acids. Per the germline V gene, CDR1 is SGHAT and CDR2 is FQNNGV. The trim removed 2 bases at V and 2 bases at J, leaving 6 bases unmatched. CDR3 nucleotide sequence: TGTGCCAGCAGCTTAAGCTCCCGGGGGGCCTACGAGCAGTACTTC. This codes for CASSLSSRGAYEQYF.

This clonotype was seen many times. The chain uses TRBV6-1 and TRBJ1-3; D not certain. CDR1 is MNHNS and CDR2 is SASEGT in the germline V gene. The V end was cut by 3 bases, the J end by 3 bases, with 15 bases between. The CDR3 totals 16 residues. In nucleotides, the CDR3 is TGTGCCAGCAGTGAGGGCCTCGTCAGAAGTGGAAACACCATATATTTT. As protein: CASSEGLVRSGNTIYF.

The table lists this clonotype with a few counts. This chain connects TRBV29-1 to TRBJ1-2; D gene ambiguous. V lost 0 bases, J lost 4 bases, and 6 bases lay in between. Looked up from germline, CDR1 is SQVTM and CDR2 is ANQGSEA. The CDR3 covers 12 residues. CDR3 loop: CSVEDRLYGYTF. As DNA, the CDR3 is TGCAGCGTTGAAGATCGCCTCTATGGCTACACCTTC.

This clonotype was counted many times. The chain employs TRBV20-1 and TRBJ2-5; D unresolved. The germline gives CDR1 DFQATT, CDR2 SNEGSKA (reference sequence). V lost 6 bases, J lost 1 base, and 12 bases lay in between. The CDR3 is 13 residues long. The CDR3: CSAPPASQETQYF. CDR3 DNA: TGCAGTGCCCCCCCGGCCTCCCAAGAGACCCAGTACTTC.

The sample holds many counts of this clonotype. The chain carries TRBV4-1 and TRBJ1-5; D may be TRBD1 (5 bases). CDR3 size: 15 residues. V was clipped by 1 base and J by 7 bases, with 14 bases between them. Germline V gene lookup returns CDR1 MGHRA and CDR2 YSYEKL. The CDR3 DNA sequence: TGCGCCAGCAGCCAAGGGGGACTGGGTTTACAGCCCCAGCATTTT. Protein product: CASSQGGLGLQPQHF.

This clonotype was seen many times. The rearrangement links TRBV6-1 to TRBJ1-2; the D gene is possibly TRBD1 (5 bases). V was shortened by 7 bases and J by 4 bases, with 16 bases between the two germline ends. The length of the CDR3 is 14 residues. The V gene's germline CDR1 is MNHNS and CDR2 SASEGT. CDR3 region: CASKGAEIIYGYTF. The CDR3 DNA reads TGTGCCAGCAAAGGGGCTGAGATTATCTATGGCTACACCTTC.